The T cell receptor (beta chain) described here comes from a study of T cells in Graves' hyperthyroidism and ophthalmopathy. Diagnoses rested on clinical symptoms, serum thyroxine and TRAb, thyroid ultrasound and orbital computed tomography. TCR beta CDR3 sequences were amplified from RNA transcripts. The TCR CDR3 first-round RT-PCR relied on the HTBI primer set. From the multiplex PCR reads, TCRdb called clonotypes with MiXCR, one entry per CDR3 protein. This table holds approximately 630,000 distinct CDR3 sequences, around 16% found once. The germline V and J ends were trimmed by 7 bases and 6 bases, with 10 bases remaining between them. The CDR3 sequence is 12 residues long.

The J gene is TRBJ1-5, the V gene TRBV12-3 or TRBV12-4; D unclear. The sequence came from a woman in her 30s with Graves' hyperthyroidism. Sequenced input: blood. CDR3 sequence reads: CASKSFGQPQHF. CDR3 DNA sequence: TGTGCCAGCAAGAGTTTTGGTCAGCCCCAGCATTTT.